The 14 T cell receptor beta chains in this list originate from one sample, sequenced in a study of shared clonotypes between healthy human individuals. TCRdb's copy holds only in-frame clones and misses some; the assay was immunoSEQ multiplex PCR. The sample records some 2.3 million clones, just over 90% being singletons. Sequences were obtained from naive CD4+ T cells from PBMCs. The subset denotes: CD45RA+ positively selected. The receptors shown here come from a man aged 18 to 30 in good health. Some clones in this sample may be carry-over from other donors' samples.

The chain couples TRBV4-3 to TRBJ2-7; possible D gene TRBD1, 5 bases. V lost 2 bases to trimming and J lost 1 base, with 6 bases between them. From germline, CDR1 is LGHNA and CDR2 YSLEER. The CDR3 is 13 residues long. As DNA, the CDR3 is TGCGCCAGCAGCCAACAGGGATCCTACGAGCAGTACTTC. It encodes CASSQQGSYEQYF.

In nucleotides, the CDR3 is TGCGCCAGCAGTGAGTCTCTGGCCAGATCCTACGAGCAGTACTTC. This encodes CASSESLARSYEQYF. The chain carries TRBV10-2 and TRBJ2-7; D gene unclear. Trimming stripped 0 bases from V and 1 base from J, with 10 bases between. The germline V gene encodes CDR1 WSHSY and CDR2 SAAADI. This CDR3 has 15 residues.

V usage is TRBV7-9 and J usage is TRBJ2-1, with 7 positions matching TRBD1. V shed 5 bases and J 0 bases; nucleotides not matched to a gene: 7. CDR1 is SEHNR and CDR2 is FQNEAQ in the germline V gene (reference sequence). CDR3 length equals 16 residues. CDR3 sequence (DNA): TGTGCCAGCAGCCGACAGGGAGTAAGCTCCTACAATGAGCAGTTCTTC. Translation gives CASSRQGVSSYNEQFF.

V gene TRBV18 combines with J gene TRBJ1-4; 7 nucleotides align to TRBD1. The CDR3 length is 14 residues. CDR1 and CDR2 from the germline V gene are KGHSH and LQKENI. With 5 bases clipped from V and 7 bases from J, the junction kept 7 bases outside the gene matches. CDR3 sequence: CASSEGAAGEKLFF. CDR3 bases: TGTGCCAGCTCAGAGGGGGCAGCGGGTGAAAAACTGTTTTTT.

This clone appeared a single time. This chain joins TRBV9 and TRBJ1-2, with D unresolved. Per the germline V gene, CDR1 is SGDLS and CDR2 is YYNGEE. This CDR3 contains 13 residues. V was cut by 6 bases and J by 3 bases, with 12 bases left in between. CDR3 amino acids: CASTYTRDYGYTF. The CDR3 DNA reads as TGTGCCAGCACCTATACCCGAGACTATGGCTACACCTTC.

The V call is TRBV6-5, the J call TRBJ2-7, with 7 bases lining up with TRBD2. V was clipped by 3 bases and J by 1 base; unmatched bases: 3. From germline, CDR1 is MNHEY and CDR2 SVGAGI. The CDR3 covers 14 residues. CDR3 nucleotides: TGTGCCAGCAGTTATGGGCGGGAGTCCTACGAGCAGTACTTC. The encoded protein is CASSYGRESYEQYF.

The chain is built from TRBV7-9 and TRBJ1-1; 9 bases agree with TRBD1. CDR1 is SEHNR and CDR2 is FQNEAQ in the germline V gene (reference sequence). The CDR3 runs 18 residues. After removal of 2 bases from V and 1 base from J, the junction contained 11 bases not matched to a gene. The CDR3 DNA reads as TGTGCCAGCAGCTTACAGTCCGGGACAGGGTGGTCGAACACTGAAGCTTTCTTT. Protein sequence: CASSLQSGTGWSNTEAFF.

The rearrangement links TRBV5-8 to TRBJ1-2; TRBD1 aligns across 7 bases. The V gene's germline CDR1 is SGHTS and CDR2 YDEGEE. Germline trimming cut 1 base from V and 0 bases from J; bases unmatched to any gene: 6. This CDR3 is built from 16 residues. The CDR3 DNA reads TGTGCCAGCAGCTTGACAGGGGCAGCTTCTAACTATGGCTACACCTTC. Its translation: CASSLTGAASNYGYTF.

V gene TRBV18 combines with J gene TRBJ2-7, with D possibly matching TRBD2 (6 bases). The CDR3 extends over 17 amino acids. Between the trimmed V and J ends, which lost 3 bases and 0 bases, there was a span of 18 bases. Germline V lookup: CDR1 KGHSH, CDR2 LQKENI. This chain's CDR3 is CASSPSVGSGSSYEQYF. The CDR3 DNA follows: TGTGCCAGCTCACCCTCGGTAGGTAGCGGCAGCTCCTACGAGCAGTACTTC. The full variable domain, in which reference TRBV18 and TRBJ2-7 provide the parts outside the CDR3, is NAGVMQNPRHLVRRRGQEARLRCSPMKGHSHVYWYRQLPEEGLKFMVYLQKENIIDESGMPKERFSAEFPKEGPSILRIQQVVRGDSAAYFCASSPSVGSGSSYEQYFGPGTRLTVT.

This chain joins TRBV29-1 and TRBJ2-7; D possibly uses TRBD1 or TRBD2 (5 bases each). Trimming left V 7 bases short and J 7 bases short, with 23 bases between. This CDR3 is 14 amino acids long. Germline loops: CDR1 SQVTM, CDR2 ANQGSEA. CDR3 in DNA: TGCAGCGCTGGGGGTGGTGGGGAGCCCCTTGAGCAGTACTTC. Translation gives CSAGGGGEPLEQYF.

The V call is TRBV2, the J call TRBJ1-5; the D is unclear. Trimming took off 1 base at V and 6 bases at J, with 13 bases between the two ends. Germline-derived CDR1 and CDR2 are SNHLY and FYNNEI. This CDR3 region has 15 residues. DNA for the CDR3: TGTGCCAGCAGTGAAGGGCACCCCAACGTTCAGCCCCAGCATTTT. Translating gives CASSEGHPNVQPQHF.

Note on this clone: Other DNA sequences in this specimen translate into the identical CDR3. The V gene is TRBV7-2, the J gene TRBJ1-5; D uncertain. Looked up from germline, CDR1 is SGHTA and CDR2 is FQGNSA. V was clipped by 1 base and J by 3 bases, with 7 bases between them. The CDR3 extends over 14 amino acids. The CDR3 DNA reads TGTGCCAGCAGCTTAGTAGGGATCAATCAGCCCCAGCATTTT. Encoded protein: CASSLVGINQPQHF.

The CDR3 reads CASSQLISTETQYF. The CDR3 region has the DNA TGTGCCAGCAGCCAACTCATCAGCACGGAGACCCAGTACTTC. The chain joins TRBV14 to TRBJ2-5; the D is unclear. Trimming removed 2 bases from V and 5 bases from J, with 12 bases in between. This CDR3 spans 14 amino acids. From germline, CDR1 is SGHDN and CDR2 FVKESK.

The V call is TRBV25-1, the J call TRBJ2-6; D gene ambiguous. This CDR3 is built from 16 residues. Looked up from germline, CDR1 is MGHDK and CDR2 is SYGVNS. Trimming pared 0 bases from V and 0 bases from J, leaving 6 bases between. DNA for the CDR3: TGTGCCAGCAGTGAATATGCAGGCTCTGGGGCCAACGTCCTGACTTTC. Protein: CASSEYAGSGANVLTF.